This TCR beta chain was profiled in a study of regulatory T cells in long-lasting Graves disease. Regarding this clonotype: This clone may be a read error of a much larger clone one base away.

Arm-PCR of CDR3 regions with iRepertoire HTBI primers generated TCR beta libraries. One entry per CDR3 protein results from TCRdb running MiXCR on the multiplex PCR reads. The sample holds hundreds of thousands of distinct CDR3 sequences, roughly 17% seen once. Time point noted: newly diagnosed GD, antithyroid drugs for less than 3 months. From PBMCs, RNA was extracted and then used to make the TCR library. Around 10 milliliters of peripheral blood were taken and placed in EDTA tubes. Trimming removed 2 bases from V and 8 bases from J, with 14 bases in between. CDR1 and CDR2 from the germline V gene are SGHKS and YYEKEE (reference sequence). CDR3 length equals 14 residues. This same sample was also taken into another study, of T cells in Graves' hyperthyroidism and ophthalmopathy. This second report adds: HTBI primers were used for first-round RT-PCR of the TCR CDR3.

The receptor was derived from a woman under 40 with Graves disease. The chain recombines TRBV5-5 with TRBJ2-1; D unresolved. Specimen: peripheral blood mononuclear cells (PBMCs), collected at new diagnosis, from a patient treated with antithyroid drugs. The CDR3 nucleotides read TGTGCCAGCAGCTTATGGCAATATCACGATGAGCAGTTCTTC. Translating it yields CASSLWQYHDEQFF.